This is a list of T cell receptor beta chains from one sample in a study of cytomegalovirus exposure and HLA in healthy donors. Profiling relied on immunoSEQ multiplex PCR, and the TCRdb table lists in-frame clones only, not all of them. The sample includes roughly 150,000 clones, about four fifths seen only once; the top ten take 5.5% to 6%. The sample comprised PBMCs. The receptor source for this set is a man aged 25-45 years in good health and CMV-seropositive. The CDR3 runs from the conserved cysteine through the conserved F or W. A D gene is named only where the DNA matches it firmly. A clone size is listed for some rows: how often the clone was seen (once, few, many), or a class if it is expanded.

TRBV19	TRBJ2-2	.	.	CASTDNLNTGELFF	TGTGCCAGTACCGACAACCTGAACACCGGGGAGCTGTTTTTT
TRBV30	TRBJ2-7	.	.	CAWMRSGISYEQYF	TGTGCCTGGATGAGATCGGGAATCTCCTACGAGCAGTACTTC
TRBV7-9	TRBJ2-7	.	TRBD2	CASSPPTGLAGGPYEQYF	TGTGCCAGCAGCCCTCCGACTGGGCTAGCGGGGGGGCCCTACGAGCAGTACTTC
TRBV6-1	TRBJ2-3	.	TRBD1	CAAGTVRDTQYF	TGTGCCGCCGGGACAGTACGGGATACGCAGTATTTT
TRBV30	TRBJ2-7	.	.	CAWSGSSLHYEQYF	TGTGCCTGGAGTGGTAGTTCCCTCCATTACGAGCAGTACTTC
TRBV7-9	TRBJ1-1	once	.	CASLLGAMTEAFF	TGTGCCAGCCTTCTTGGGGCGATGACTGAAGCTTTCTTT
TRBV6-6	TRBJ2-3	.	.	CASRGTDTQYF	TGTGCCAGCCGGGGCACAGATACGCAGTATTTT
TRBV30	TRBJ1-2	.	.	CAWSVILQTNYGYTF	TGTGCCTGGAGTGTAATCCTCCAGACTAACTATGGCTACACCTTC
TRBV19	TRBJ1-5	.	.	CASVRGNSKHF	TGTGCCAGTGTCAGGGGAAATTCGAAGCATTTT
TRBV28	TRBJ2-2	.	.	CASTTIGQGLTGELFF	TGTGCCAGCACTACCATAGGGCAGGGGCTGACCGGGGAGCTGTTTTTT
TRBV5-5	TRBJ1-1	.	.	CASTTALLRGDVTEAFF	TGTGCCAGCACCACCGCACTACTGCGGGGGGATGTCACTGAAGCTTTCTTT
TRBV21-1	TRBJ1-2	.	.	CASSKAGGPYGYTF	TGTGCCAGCAGCAAAGCGGGAGGGCCCTATGGCTACACCTTC
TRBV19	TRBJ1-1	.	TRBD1	CASRRQGGNTEAFF	TGTGCCAGTAGAAGACAGGGCGGAAACACTGAAGCTTTCTTT
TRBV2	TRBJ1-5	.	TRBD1	CASNWDRVKGQPQHF	TGTGCCAGCAATTGGGACAGGGTAAAGGGTCAGCCCCAGCATTTT
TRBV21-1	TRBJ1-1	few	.	CASSKIYRGNTEAFF	TGTGCCAGCAGCAAAATCTACAGGGGTAACACTGAAGCTTTCTTT